This TCR beta chain was recovered during a study of blood T cell repertoires in COVID-19 (TCRdb year 2020). Context from the whole study: The collaborator samples originated in the United States, Italy and Spain and spanned the acute and convalescent phases of COVID-19. The material from the prospective study consisted of cDNA or gDNA derived from T cells, B-cell-depleted T cells, or PBMCs. The dataset comprised deeply sampled blood TCRbeta repertoires from subjects exposed to, actively infected with, or recovered from COVID-19. The repertoires were released in a freely available public database intended as a resource for research on the immune response to SARS-CoV-2. The samples were drawn from two sources: the first 160 participants of the ongoing ImmuneRACE study, and fewer than 1,500 subjects contributed by 6 global collaborators. A de-identified subject ID, COVID-19 status, age in years and sex were almost always included in the sample metadata. Where available, HLA class I and class II types were taken from metadata supplied by the sample provider and were not determined by assay-based typing. Results and caveats for the whole study, not just this receptor: How much clinical and demographic metadata was included differed by source and by participant, and the metadata was provided uncurated.

Trimming takes 6 bases from V and 0 bases from J, and the germline ends sit 6 bases apart. CDR1 is given as SGHNT and CDR2 as YYREEE, both from the germline V gene (reference sequence). From the cysteine up to the phenylalanine, the CDR3 has a length of 12 residues. Just the 36-base CDR3 DNA is kept, in frame starting at base 1. In the prospective study, participants were roughly 18 to 90 years old, resided in fewer than 25 geographic areas of the United States, and were enrolled through a virtual design. To assign participants to cohorts, the prospective study relied on clinical history that participants themselves reported in a screening survey and a study questionnaire. Exposed participants had been in contact, within 2 weeks of entering the study, with a person who had a PCR-confirmed or clinician-diagnosed case of COVID-19. In the prospective study, whole blood, serum and a nasopharyngeal or oropharyngeal swab were collected from each participant by mobile phlebotomists. Participants in the prospective study had the option to provide additional blood draws and questionnaires over an approximately 2-month period. Before DNA extraction, blood samples from the prospective study were shipped at room temperature or frozen.

TCRbeta CDR3 regions were amplified from genomic DNA using the immunoSEQ Assay, a bias-controlled multiplex PCR. The original methods were these. Within the assay, amplification of reference gene primers was used to estimate how many nucleated cells each sample contained. Sequence reads were collapsed and filtered to measure the absolute abundance of every unique TCRbeta CDR3 rearrangement. Productive Simpson clonality was computed per sample as the square root of Simpson's diversity index over productive rearrangements. TCRdb carries this immuneACCESS record with in-frame sequences only. Its versions omit some clonotypes, under half of them owing to an unresolved V gene in the studies checked, with the rest unexplained. That table supplies the V and J calls and clone size; D and trimming were determined from the DNA. The sample has 180,000 or so clones on record, roughly three quarters of them singletons. The leading ten clones occupy 13% to 15% of the sample.

A remark on this clone: What antigen it recognizes has not been identified. Qualities for individual bases were not recorded, and no much larger clone is one base off.

Material for sequencing was PBMCs or T cells enriched from blood (not recorded which). This chain joins TRBV5-4 to TRBJ1-1; confidence is insufficient to name the D gene. This clonotype was sampled from a man aged 55 to 70 who had been exposed to COVID-19. Read as DNA, the sequence is TGTGCCAGCACAGGCATGAACACTGAAGCTTTCTTT. This codes for CASTGMNTEAFF.